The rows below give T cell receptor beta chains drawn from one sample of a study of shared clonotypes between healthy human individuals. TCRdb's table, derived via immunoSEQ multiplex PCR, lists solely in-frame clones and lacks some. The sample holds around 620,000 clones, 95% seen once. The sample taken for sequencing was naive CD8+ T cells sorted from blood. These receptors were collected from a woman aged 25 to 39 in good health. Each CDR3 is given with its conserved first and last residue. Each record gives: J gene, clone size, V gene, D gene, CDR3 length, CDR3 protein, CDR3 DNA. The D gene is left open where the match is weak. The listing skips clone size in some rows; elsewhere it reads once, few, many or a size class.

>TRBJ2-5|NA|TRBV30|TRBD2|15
CAWSVGTSGTETQYF
TGTGCCTGGAGTGTGGGGACTAGCGGGACCGAGACCCAGTACTTC
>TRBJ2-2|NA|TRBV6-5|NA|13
CASSDFNTGELFF
TGTGCCAGCAGTGACTTCAACACCGGGGAGCTGTTTTTT
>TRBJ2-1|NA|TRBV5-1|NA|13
CASSPTGENEQFF
TGCGCCAGCAGTCCCACGGGGGAGAATGAGCAGTTCTTC
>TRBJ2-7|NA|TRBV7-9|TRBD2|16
CASSPLSGRALYEQYF
TGTGCCAGCAGCCCCCTTAGCGGGAGGGCCTTGTACGAGCAGTACTTC
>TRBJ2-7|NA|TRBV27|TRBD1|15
CASSPRDSSSYEQYF
TGTGCCAGCAGTCCACGGGACAGTAGCTCCTACGAGCAGTACTTC
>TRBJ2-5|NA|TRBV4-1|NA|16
CASSQDRTVFSETQYF
TGCGCCAGCAGCCAAGATCGAACAGTGTTTTCAGAGACCCAGTACTTC
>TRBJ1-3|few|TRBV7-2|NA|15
CASSSGPWIGNTIYF
TGTGCCAGCAGCTCCGGACCTTGGATTGGAAACACCATATATTTT
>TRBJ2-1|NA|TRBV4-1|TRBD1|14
CASSPDRRNNEQFF
TGCGCCAGCAGCCCGGACAGGAGGAACAATGAGCAGTTCTTC
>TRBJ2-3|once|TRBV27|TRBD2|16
CASTQGIAGELDTQYF
TGTGCCAGCACCCAGGGGATAGCGGGAGAATTAGATACGCAGTATTTT
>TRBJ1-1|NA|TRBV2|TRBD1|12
CASVDRAIGAFF
TGTGCCAGCGTCGACAGGGCCATCGGAGCTTTCTTT
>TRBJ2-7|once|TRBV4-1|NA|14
CASSQDWQGYEQYF
TGCGCCAGCAGCCAAGATTGGCAGGGCTACGAGCAGTACTTC
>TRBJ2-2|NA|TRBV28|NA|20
CASSLPPRAGKATSTGELFF
TGTGCCAGCAGTTTACCGCCGAGAGCCGGGAAAGCTACATCCACCGGGGAGCTGTTTTTT
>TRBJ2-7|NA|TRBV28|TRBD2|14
CASSYVGGGYEQYF
TGTGCCAGCAGTTACGTCGGCGGGGGATACGAGCAGTACTTC
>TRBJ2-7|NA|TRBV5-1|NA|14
CASSVDRSSYEQYF
TGCGCCAGCAGCGTCGACAGGAGCTCCTACGAGCAGTACTTC
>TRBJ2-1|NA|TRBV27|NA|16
CASSFWTVGYGDEQFF
TGTGCCAGCAGTTTCTGGACCGTTGGGTATGGTGATGAGCAGTTCTTC
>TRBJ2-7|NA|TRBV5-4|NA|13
CASSSSSGYEQYF
TGTGCCAGCAGCTCGTCTAGTGGCTACGAGCAGTACTTC
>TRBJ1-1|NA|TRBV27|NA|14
CASSFTESPTEAFF
TGTGCCAGCAGTTTCACAGAGAGTCCCACTGAAGCTTTCTTT
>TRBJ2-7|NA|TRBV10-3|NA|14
CAISEMSRGLEQYF
TGTGCCATCAGTGAGATGAGCAGGGGCCTCGAGCAGTACTTC
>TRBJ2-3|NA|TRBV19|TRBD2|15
CASRASGIGTDTQYF
TGTGCCAGTAGGGCTAGCGGGATCGGGACAGATACGCAGTATTTT
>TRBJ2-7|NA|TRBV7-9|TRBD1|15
CASSWSGGLGHEQYF
TGTGCCAGCAGCTGGTCAGGGGGCCTCGGCCACGAGCAGTACTTC
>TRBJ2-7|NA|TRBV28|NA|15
CASSWGSGPNYEQYF
TGTGCCAGCAGTTGGGGTTCAGGACCTAACTACGAGCAGTACTTC
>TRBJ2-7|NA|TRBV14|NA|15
CASSQEDESSYEQYF
TGTGCCAGCAGCCAAGAGGACGAGAGCTCCTACGAGCAGTACTTC
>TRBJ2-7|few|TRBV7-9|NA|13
CASSLGGIYEQYF
TGTGCCAGCAGCCTAGGGGGGATCTACGAGCAGTACTTC
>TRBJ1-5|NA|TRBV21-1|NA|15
CASSIRQISNQPQHF
TGTGCCAGCAGCATCCGACAGATTAGCAATCAGCCCCAGCATTTT
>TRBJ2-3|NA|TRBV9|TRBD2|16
CASSVGGRAGTDTQYF
TGTGCCAGCAGCGTAGGCGGGAGGGCCGGCACAGATACGCAGTATTTT
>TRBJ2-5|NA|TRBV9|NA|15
CASSIGTSYKETQYF
TGTGCCAGCAGCATAGGGACGTCATACAAAGAGACCCAGTACTTC
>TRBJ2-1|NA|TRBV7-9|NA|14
CASSFLDGSNEQFF
TGTGCCAGCAGCTTTCTCGACGGATCCAATGAGCAGTTCTTC
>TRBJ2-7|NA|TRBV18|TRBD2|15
CASSPEAGASYEQYF
TGTGCCAGCTCACCAGAGGCGGGAGCGTCCTACGAGCAGTACTTC
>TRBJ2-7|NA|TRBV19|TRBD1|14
CASSPIGTAYEQYF
TGTGCCAGTAGTCCGATCGGGACAGCCTACGAGCAGTACTTC
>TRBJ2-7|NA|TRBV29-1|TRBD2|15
CSVSYGLAGVDEQYF
TGCAGCGTTTCCTATGGGCTAGCGGGAGTGGACGAGCAGTACTTC
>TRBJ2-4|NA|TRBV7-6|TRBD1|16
CASSPRQGASKNIQYF
TGTGCCAGCAGCCCACGACAGGGGGCGTCCAAAAACATTCAGTACTTC
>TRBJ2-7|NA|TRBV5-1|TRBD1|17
CASSRGGQGARLGEQYF
TGCGCCAGCAGCCGCGGTGGACAGGGGGCCCGTTTGGGCGAGCAGTACTTC
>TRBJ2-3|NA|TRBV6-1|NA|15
CASAEGGTSTDTQYF
TGTGCCAGCGCAGAAGGGGGGACTAGCACAGATACGCAGTATTTT
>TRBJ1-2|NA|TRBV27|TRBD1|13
CASSPGTENGYTF
TGTGCCAGCAGCCCAGGGACAGAAAATGGCTACACCTTC
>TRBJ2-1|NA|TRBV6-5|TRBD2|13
CASSRDYNNEQFF
TGTGCCAGCAGCCGGGACTACAACAATGAGCAGTTCTTC
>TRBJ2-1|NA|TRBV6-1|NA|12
CASSPLANEQFF
TGTGCCAGCAGCCCTCTGGCGAATGAGCAGTTCTTC